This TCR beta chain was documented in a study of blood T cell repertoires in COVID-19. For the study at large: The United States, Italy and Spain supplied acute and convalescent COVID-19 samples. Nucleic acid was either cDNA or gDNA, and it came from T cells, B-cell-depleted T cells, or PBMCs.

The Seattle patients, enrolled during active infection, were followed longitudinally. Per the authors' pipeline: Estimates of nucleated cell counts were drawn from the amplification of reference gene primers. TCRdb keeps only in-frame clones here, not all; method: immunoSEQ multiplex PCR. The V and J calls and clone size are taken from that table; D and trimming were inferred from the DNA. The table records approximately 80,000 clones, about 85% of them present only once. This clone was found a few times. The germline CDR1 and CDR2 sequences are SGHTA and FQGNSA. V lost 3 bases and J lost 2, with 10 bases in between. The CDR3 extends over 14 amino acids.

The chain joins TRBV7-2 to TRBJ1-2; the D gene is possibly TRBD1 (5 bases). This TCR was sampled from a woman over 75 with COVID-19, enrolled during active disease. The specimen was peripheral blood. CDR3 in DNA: TGTGCCAGCAGCTTGAAGGGGATAAACTATGGCTACACCTTC. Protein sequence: CASSLKGINYGYTF.